This T cell receptor (beta chain) was captured in a study of neurological immune-mediated disorders. This clonotype occurred many times. Its matching antigen is unknown. The time point: longitudinal time-point 2. In Maryland, USA, blood bank volunteers were the healthy controls. The cDNA was generated by 5'RACE with 10-nucleotide random UMIs. TCRdb processed the 5' RACE reads anew with MiXCR; each CDR3 protein has one entry. Of some 60,000 distinct CDR3 sequences listed, around a tenth are singletons. Study conclusions and caveats: Among expanded clones, no CDR3 amino acid sequences were shared across subjects, a pattern suggesting private repertoires in all groups.

V trimming: 4 bases; J trimming: 1 base; junction bases outside the gene matches: 4. Per germline, CDR1 SGDLS and CDR2 YYNGEE. CDR3 length equals 16 residues. V usage is TRBV9 and J usage is TRBJ2-3; 12 positions match TRBD2. Sequenced: PBMCs. The receptor was isolated from a man aged 30-40 years in good health. DNA for the CDR3: TGTGCCAGCAGCCCGCGGACTAGCGGGGGCACAGATACGCAGTATTTT. As protein: CASSPRTSGGTDTQYF.